Reported below is one T cell receptor beta chain. This clonotype has a handful of counts. Its antigen is still unknown. No clone much larger than this one lies a single base away; base qualities are absent. This specimen comes from a study of CD8+CD57+ T cells in acquired aplastic anemia (dated by TCRdb to 2017 to 2018). Study-level background: On average, sorted CD4+ and CD8+ cells yielded 2.5 to 3.5 ug of extracted DNA, with a range of about 0.18 to 27.4 ug. A CD8+CD57+ expansion meant a frequency higher than the mean frequency seen in healthy subjects. The study at large found these results: CD8+ Simpson's diversity did not differ significantly between patients and healthy controls (P=0.060). Twenty-nine CD8+ CDR3 sequences were found in both patients and controls but appeared to be highly expressed in patients and within the immunodominant clones of the patients.

Patients chosen for sequencing had shown expansion of CD8+CD57+ cells by flow cytometry. All patients had severe acquired aplastic anemia diagnosed by International Study of Aplastic Anemia and Agranulocytosis and Camitta criteria. At the time blood was sampled, none of the patients had received any therapy. TCR repertoires of sorted CD4+ and CD8+ blood T cells from severe aplastic anemia patients and healthy subjects were deep-sequenced in the study. Patients were enrolled under clinicaltrials.gov protocols 00001620, 01623167, 00001397, 00071045, 00081523 and 00961064 in the USA. Ficoll-Paque density gradient centrifugation was used to isolate peripheral blood mononuclear cells. CD4+ and CD8+ T cells were sorted by FACS or magnetic beads before DNA extraction. Genomic DNA was used as template for profiling of TCR beta VDJ combinations and CDR3 sequences. TCR repertoire sequencing was run on an Illumina HiSeq 2000. For the original study's pipeline: Repertoires were assessed using TRBV/TRBJ rearrangement plots, CDR3 size and DJ length profiles, and Simpson's diversity index. The most abundant DNA sequence in the deep sequencing data was taken as the immunodominant clone. CDR3 amino acid sequences were checked for sharing across subjects and were also compared against the VDJdb database and published repertoires. The public reads were reprocessed in TCRdb via fastp at Q25 and MiXCR, keeping in-frame beta chains. One record per CDR3 amino acid sequence lists the most common genes and DNA. What appears here as the V and J calls and clone size reflects TCRdb's work, not the paper's. This sample gives about 200,000 distinct CDR3 sequences in total; around three fifths of them show up just once. About 60% of the sample belongs to the ten largest clones.

Cut back by 1 base and 6 bases, the V and J ends lie 6 bases apart. Spanning cysteine to phenylalanine, the CDR3 consists of 12 amino acids. Only CDR3 DNA is held: 36 bases, read in frame from base 1. CDR1 and CDR2, looked up from the germline V gene (reference sequence), are DFQATT and SNEGSKA. The sequenced sample was sorted CD4+, CD8+, or CD8+CD57+ T cells (not recorded which) from PBMCs. Here the chain combines TRBV20-1 and TRBJ2-2, with the D gene uncertain. The TCR was taken from a human donor with aplastic anemia. The nucleotide sequence reads as follows: TGCAGTGCTAGAGGTTTGCCCGGGGAGCTGTTTTTT. This is translated as CSARGLPGELFF.